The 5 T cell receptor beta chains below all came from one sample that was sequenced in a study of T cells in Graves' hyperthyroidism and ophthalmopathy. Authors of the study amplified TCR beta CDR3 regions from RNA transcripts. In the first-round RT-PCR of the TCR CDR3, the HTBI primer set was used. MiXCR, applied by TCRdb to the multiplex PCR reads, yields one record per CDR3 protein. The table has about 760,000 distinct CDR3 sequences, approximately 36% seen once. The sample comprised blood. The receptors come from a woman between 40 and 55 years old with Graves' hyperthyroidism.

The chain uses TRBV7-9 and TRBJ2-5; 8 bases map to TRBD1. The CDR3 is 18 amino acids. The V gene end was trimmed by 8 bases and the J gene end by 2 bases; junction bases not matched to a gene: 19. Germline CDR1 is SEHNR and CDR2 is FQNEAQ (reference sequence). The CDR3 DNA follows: TGTGCCAGCGACTCCTATACCCGGACAGGGTCTCAACAAGAGACCCAGTACTTC. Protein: CASDSYTRTGSQQETQYF.

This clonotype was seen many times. CDR3 residues: CASSVRQERQETQYF. In DNA form, the CDR3 reads TGTGCCAGCAGTGTGCGACAGGAGAGGCAAGAGACCCAGTACTTC. The chain employs TRBV2 and TRBJ2-5; D might be TRBD1 (6 bases). This CDR3 is built from 15 residues. From germline, CDR1 is SNHLY and CDR2 FYNNEI. V lost 4 bases and J lost 2, with 14 bases in between.

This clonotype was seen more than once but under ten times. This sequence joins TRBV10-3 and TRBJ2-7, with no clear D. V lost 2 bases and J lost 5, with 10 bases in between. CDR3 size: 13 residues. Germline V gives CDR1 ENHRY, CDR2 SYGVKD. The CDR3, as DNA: TGTGCCATCAGTGAGATGGTGTTGAACGAGCAGTACTTC. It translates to CAISEMVLNEQYF.

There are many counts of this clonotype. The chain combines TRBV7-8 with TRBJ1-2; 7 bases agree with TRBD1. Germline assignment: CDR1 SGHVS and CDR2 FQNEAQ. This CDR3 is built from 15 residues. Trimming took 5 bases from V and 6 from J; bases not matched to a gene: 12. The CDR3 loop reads CASSINRGSSHGYTF. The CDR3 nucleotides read TGTGCCAGCAGCATCAACAGGGGATCATCGCATGGCTACACCTTC.

The CDR3 DNA follows: TGCAGTGCTAGAGGGGCACGAGGGGCTTTCTTT. It translates to CSARGARGAFF. This chain uses TRBV20-1 with TRBJ1-1, with D unclear. The CDR3 runs to 11 residues. Germline values: CDR1 DFQATT, CDR2 SNEGSKA (reference sequence). V dropped 1 base and J dropped 11 bases, with 11 bases sitting between them.